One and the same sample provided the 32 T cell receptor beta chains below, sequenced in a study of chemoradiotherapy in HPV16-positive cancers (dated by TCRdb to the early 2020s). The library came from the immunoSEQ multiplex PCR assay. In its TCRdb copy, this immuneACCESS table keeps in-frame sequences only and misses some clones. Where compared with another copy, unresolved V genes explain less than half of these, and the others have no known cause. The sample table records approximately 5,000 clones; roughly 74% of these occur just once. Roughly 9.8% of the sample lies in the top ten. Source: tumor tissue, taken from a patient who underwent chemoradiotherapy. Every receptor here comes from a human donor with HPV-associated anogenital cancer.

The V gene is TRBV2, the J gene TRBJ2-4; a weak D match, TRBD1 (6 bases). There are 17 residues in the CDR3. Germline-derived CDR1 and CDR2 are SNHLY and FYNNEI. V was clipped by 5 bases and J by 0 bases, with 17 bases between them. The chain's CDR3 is CASSSTGGGLAKNIQYF. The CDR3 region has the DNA TGTGCCAGCAGTTCGACAGGTGGGGGTTTAGCCAAAAACATTCAGTACTTC. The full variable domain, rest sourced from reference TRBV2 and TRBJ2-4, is EPEVTQTPSHQVTQMGQEVILRCVPISNHLYFYWYRQILGQKVEFLVSFYNNEISEKSEIFDDQFSVERPDGSNFTLKIRSTKLEDSAMYFCASSSTGGGLAKNIQYFGAGTRLSVL.

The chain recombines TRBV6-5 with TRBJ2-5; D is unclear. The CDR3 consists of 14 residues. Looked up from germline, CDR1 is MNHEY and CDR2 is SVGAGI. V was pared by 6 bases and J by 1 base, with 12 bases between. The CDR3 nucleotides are TGTGCCAGCAGGCCGTCCGGGCTCCAAGAGACCCAGTACTTC. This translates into CASRPSGLQETQYF.

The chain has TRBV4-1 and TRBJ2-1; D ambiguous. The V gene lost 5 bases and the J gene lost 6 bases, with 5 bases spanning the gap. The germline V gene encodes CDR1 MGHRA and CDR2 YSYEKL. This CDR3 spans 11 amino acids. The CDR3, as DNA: TGCGCCAGCAGCACTATCAATGAGCAGTTCTTC. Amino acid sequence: CASSTINEQFF.

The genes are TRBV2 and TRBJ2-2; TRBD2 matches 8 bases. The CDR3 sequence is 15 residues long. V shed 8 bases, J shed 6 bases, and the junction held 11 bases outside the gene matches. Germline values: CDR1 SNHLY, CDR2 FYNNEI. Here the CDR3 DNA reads TGTGCCAGCTTAAAGTCGGGACTAGGGGCCGGGGAGCTGTTTTTT. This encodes CASLKSGLGAGELFF.

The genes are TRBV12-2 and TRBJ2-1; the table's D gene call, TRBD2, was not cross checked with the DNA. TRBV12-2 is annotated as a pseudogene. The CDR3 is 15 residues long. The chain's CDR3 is CASRSLAPYYNEQFF. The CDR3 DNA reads TGTGCAAGTCGCTCCCTAGCTCCTTACTACAATGAGCAGTTCTTC.

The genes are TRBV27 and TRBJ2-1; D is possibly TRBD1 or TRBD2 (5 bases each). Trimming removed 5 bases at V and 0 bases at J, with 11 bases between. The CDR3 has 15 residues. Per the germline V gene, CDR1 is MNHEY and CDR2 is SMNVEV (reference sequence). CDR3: CASSPGTVSYNEQFF. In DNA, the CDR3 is TGTGCCAGCAGTCCCGGGACCGTCTCCTACAATGAGCAGTTCTTC.

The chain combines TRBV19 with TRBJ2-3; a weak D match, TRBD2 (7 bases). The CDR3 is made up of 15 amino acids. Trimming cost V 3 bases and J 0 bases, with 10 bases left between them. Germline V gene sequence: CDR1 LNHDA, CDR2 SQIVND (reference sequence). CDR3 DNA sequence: TGTGCCAGTAGTATCCGGGGGGCGAGCACAGATACGCAGTATTTT. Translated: CASSIRGASTDTQYF.

CDR3 loop: CASSLIPVTDTQYF. The CDR3 DNA follows: TGCGCCAGCAGCTTGATACCGGTCACAGATACGCAGTATTTT. The V gene is TRBV5-1, the J gene TRBJ2-3; no clear D. CDR3 length equals 14 residues. V was trimmed by 1 base and J by 2 bases, leaving 8 bases between them. Per the germline V gene, CDR1 is SGHRS and CDR2 is YFSETQ.

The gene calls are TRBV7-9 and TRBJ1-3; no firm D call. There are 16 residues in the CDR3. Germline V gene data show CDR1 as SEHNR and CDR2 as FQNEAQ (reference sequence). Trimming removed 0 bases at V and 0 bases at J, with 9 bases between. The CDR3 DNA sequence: TGTGCCAGCAGCTTAGCGGGTAGCTACTCTGGAAACACCATATATTTT. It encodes CASSLAGSYSGNTIYF.

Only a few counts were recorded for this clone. CDR3 coding DNA: TGTGCCAGCAGCCCCAGCGGGAGGGCCGCCTACGAGCAGTACTTC. Translated: CASSPSGRAAYEQYF. The rearrangement joins TRBV9 to TRBJ2-7; 10 bases line up with TRBD2. Germline lookup yields CDR1 SGDLS and CDR2 YYNGEE. The CDR3 is 15 residues long. J was trimmed by 2 bases and V by 4 bases; bases with no gene match: 6.

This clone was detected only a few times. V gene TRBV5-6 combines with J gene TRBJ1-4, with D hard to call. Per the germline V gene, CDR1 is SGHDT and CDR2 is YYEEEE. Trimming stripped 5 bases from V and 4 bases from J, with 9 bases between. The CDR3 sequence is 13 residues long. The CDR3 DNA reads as TGTGCCAGCAGGGTTCGGGATAATGAAAAACTGTTTTTT. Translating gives CASRVRDNEKLFF.

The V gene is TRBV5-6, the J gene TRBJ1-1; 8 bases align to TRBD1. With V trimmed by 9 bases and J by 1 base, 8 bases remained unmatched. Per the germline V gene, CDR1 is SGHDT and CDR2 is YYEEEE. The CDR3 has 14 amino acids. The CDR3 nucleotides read TGTGCCACTTCCAGGGGGCTTGGGAACACTGAAGCTTTCTTT. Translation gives CATSRGLGNTEAFF. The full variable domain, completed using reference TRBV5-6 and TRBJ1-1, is DAGVTQSPTHLIKTRGQQVTLRCSPKSGHDTVSWYQQALGQGPQFIFQYYEEEERQRGNFPDRFSGHQFPNYSSELNVNALLLGDSALYLCATSRGLGNTEAFFGQGTRLTVV.

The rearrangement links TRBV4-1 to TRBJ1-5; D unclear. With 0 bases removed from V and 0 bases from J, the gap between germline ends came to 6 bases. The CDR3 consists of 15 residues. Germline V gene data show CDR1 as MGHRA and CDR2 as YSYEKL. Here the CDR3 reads CASSQEPYSNQPQHF. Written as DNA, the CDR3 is TGCGCCAGCAGCCAAGAACCCTATAGCAATCAGCCCCAGCATTTT.

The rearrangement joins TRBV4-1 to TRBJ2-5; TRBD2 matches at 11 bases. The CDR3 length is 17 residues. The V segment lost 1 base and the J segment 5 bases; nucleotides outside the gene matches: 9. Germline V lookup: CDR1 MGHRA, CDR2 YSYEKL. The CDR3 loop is CASSQAPSGRFQETQYF. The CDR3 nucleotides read TGCGCCAGCAGCCAAGCACCTAGCGGGAGGTTTCAGGAGACCCAGTACTTC.

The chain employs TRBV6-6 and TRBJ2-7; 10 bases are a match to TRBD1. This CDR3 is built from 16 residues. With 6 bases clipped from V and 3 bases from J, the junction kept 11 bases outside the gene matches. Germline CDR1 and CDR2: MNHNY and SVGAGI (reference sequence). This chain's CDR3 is CASRTGTGEFYYEQYF. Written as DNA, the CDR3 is TGTGCCAGCAGGACCGGGACAGGGGAGTTTTACTACGAGCAGTACTTC.

As DNA, the CDR3 is TGTGCCAGCAGCTCCCGACATCGGGACAGGGAGGGAAATACGCAGTATTTT. As protein: CASSSRHRDREGNTQYF. The chain carries TRBV7-6 and TRBJ2-3; 9 nucleotides match TRBD1. CDR1 and CDR2 from the germline V gene are SGHVS and FNYEAQ. J lost 7 bases, V lost 4 bases, and 15 bases had no gene match. This CDR3 has 17 residues.

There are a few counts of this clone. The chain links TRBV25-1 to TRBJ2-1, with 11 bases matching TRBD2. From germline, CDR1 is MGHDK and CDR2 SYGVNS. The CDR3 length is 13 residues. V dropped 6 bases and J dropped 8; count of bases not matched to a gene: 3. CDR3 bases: TGTGCCAGCAGACTAGCGGGAGAGTATGAGCAGTTCTTC. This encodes CASRLAGEYEQFF.

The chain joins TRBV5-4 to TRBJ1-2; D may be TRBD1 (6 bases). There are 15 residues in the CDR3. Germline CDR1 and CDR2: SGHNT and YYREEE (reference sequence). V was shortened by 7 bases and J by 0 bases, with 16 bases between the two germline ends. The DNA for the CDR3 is TGTGCCAGCGGGTATGGACAGACCTCTAACTATGGCTACACCTTC. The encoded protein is CASGYGQTSNYGYTF.

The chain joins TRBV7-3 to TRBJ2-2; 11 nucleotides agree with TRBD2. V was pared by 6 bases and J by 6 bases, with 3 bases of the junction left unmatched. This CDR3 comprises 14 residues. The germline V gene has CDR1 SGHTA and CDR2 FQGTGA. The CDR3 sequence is CASRRTSGSGELFF. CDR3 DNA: TGTGCCAGCAGGCGGACTAGCGGGTCCGGGGAGCTGTTTTTT.

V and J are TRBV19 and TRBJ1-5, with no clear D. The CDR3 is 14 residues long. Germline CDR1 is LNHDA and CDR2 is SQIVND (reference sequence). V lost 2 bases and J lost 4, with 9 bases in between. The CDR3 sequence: CASSIRQANQPQHF. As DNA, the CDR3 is TGTGCCAGTAGTATACGGCAGGCAAATCAGCCCCAGCATTTT.

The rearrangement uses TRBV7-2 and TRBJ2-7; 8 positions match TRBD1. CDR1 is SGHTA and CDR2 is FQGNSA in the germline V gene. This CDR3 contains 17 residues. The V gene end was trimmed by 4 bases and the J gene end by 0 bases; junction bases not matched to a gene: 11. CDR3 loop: CASSSTPGQELSYEQYF. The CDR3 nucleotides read TGTGCCAGCAGCTCGACCCCGGGACAGGAGCTCTCCTACGAGCAGTACTTC.

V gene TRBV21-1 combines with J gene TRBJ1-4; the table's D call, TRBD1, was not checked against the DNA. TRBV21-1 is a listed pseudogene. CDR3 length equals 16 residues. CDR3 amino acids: CASSKVMGDRVGKLFF. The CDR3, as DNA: TGTGCCAGCAGCAAAGTTATGGGGGACAGGGTAGGGAAACTGTTTTTT.

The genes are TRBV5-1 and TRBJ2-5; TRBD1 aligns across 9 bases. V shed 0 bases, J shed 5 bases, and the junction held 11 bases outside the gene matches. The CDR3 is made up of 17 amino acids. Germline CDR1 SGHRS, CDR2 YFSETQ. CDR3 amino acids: CASSLDPDRGRLETQYF. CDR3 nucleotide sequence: TGCGCCAGCAGCTTGGACCCGGACAGGGGACGTTTGGAGACCCAGTACTTC.

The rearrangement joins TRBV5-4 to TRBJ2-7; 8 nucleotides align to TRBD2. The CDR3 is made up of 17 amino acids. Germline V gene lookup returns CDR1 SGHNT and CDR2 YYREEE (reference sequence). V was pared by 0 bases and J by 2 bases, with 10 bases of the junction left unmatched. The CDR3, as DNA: TGTGCCAGCAGCTTGGGTTCTGGAGCGGGAGTCGCCTACGAGCAGTACTTC. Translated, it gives CASSLGSGAGVAYEQYF.

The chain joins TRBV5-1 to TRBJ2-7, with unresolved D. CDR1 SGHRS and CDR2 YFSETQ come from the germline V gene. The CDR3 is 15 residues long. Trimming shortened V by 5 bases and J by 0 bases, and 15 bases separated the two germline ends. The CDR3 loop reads CASRILPSNSYEQYF. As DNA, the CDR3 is TGCGCCAGCAGAATCCTACCGTCGAACTCCTACGAGCAGTACTTC. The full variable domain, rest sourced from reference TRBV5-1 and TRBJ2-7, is KAGVTQTPRYLIKTRGQQVTLSCSPISGHRSVSWYQQTPGQGLQFLFEYFSETQRNKGNFPGRFSGRQFSNSRSEMNVSTLELGDSALYLCASRILPSNSYEQYFGPGTRLTVT.

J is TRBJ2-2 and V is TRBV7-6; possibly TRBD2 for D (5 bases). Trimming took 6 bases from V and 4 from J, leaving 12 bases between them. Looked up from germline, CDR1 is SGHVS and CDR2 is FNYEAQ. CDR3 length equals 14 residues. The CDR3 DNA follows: TGTGCCAGCAGGGCCGAGGGCCCCACCGGGGAGCTGTTTTTT. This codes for CASRAEGPTGELFF.

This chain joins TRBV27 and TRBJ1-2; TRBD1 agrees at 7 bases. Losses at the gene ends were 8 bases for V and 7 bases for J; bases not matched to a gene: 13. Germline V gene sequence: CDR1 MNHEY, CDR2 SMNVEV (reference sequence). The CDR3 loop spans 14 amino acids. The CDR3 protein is CASASRDSGFGYTF. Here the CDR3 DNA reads TGTGCCAGCGCCTCCCGGGACAGCGGTTTTGGCTACACCTTC.

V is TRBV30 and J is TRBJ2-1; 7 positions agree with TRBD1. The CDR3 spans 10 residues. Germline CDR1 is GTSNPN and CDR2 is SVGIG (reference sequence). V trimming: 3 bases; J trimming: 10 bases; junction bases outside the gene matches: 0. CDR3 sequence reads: CAWSRGEQFF. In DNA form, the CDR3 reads TGTGCCTGGAGCAGGGGGGAGCAGTTCTTC.

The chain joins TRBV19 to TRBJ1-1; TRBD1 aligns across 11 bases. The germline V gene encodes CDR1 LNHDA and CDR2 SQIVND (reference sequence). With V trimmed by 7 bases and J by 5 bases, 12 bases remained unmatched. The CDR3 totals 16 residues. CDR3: CASTHRGTGGRTEAFF. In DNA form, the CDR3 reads TGTGCCAGTACCCATAGGGGGACAGGGGGGCGAACTGAAGCTTTCTTT.

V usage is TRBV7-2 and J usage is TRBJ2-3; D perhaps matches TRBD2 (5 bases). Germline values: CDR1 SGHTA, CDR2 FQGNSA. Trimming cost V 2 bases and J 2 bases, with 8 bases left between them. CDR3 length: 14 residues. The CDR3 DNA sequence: TGTGCCAGCAGCTTACTAGCCCTCACAGATACGCAGTATTTT. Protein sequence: CASSLLALTDTQYF. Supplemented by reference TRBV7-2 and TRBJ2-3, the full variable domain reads GAGVSQSPSNKVTEKGKDVELRCDPISGHTALYWYRQSLGQGLEFLIYFQGNSAPDKSGLPSDRFSAERTGGSVSTLTIQRTQQEDSAVYLCASSLLALTDTQYFGPGTRLTVL.

CDR3 sequence (DNA): TGTGCCAGCAGCGACCCAGGACTAGCGGACAATGAGCAGTTCTTC. It specifies CASSDPGLADNEQFF. The chain is built from TRBV9 and TRBJ2-1; TRBD2 matches 10 bases. Germline V gene lookup returns CDR1 SGDLS and CDR2 YYNGEE. This CDR3 region has 15 residues. Unmatched junction bases numbered 5, after V lost 3 bases and J lost 5 bases.

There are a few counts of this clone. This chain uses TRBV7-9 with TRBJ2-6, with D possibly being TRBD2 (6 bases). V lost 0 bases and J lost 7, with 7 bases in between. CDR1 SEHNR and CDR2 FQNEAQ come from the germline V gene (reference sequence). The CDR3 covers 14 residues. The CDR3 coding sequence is TGTGCCAGCAGCTTAGCGGGGGGTGCCAACGTCCTGACTTTC. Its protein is CASSLAGGANVLTF.